The 10 T cell receptor beta chains presented below share a single source sample, sequenced in a study of monozygotic twins with inflammatory bowel disease. TCRdb processed the 5' RACE reads again and assigns one entry to each CDR3 protein, with no DNA. The sample data list around 100,000 distinct CDR3 sequences. The source material was blood. Receptors were obtained from a human donor with ulcerative colitis or Crohn's disease, or a healthy co-twin of an affected twin (not recorded which).

This chain's CDR3 is CAAALANEQFF. The rearrangement joins TRBV3-1 to TRBJ2-1. The CDR3 is 11 amino acids. The germline V gene has CDR1 LGHDT and CDR2 YNNKEL (reference sequence).

The V call is TRBV5-5, the J call TRBJ2-6; the TRBD1 assignment by TCRdb is unverifiable without DNA. From germline, CDR1 is SGHKS and CDR2 YYEKEE (reference sequence). CDR3 size: 18 residues. The CDR3 sequence is CASSLQGTASSGANVLTF.

The chain combines TRBV28 with TRBJ2-6; TCRdb proposes TRBD1, but this gene call is untestable without DNA. Germline V gene lookup returns CDR1 MDHEN and CDR2 SYDVKM. The CDR3 has 17 amino acids. The CDR3 sequence is CASSLDRVFSGANVLTF.

The chain uses TRBV7-2 and TRBJ2-3; without DNA, the TCRdb call of TRBD1 cannot be checked. The CDR3 covers 15 residues. Germline CDR1 reads SGHTA; CDR2 reads FQGNSA. CDR3 residues: CASSGLGRSTDTQYF.

The chain carries TRBV30 and TRBJ2-7; TCRdb selects TRBD1, and the lack of DNA leaves this call unchecked. The CDR3 extends over 13 amino acids. Per germline, CDR1 GTSNPN and CDR2 SVGIG (reference sequence). This CDR3 is CAWRGLGAYEQYF. Full variable domain (remainder filled in from reference TRBV30 and TRBJ2-7): SQTIHQWPATLVQPVGSPLSLECTVEGTSNPNLYWYRQAAGRGLQLLFYSVGIGQISSEVPQNLSASRPQDRQFILSSKKLLLSDSGFYLCAWRGLGAYEQYFGPGTRLTVT.

The chain uses TRBV27 and TRBJ2-2; TCRdb reports TRBD1, a call that lacks DNA to check it against. This CDR3 is built from 15 residues. Germline V gene sequence: CDR1 MNHEY, CDR2 SMNVEV (reference sequence). This CDR3 is CASSLNRGDTGELFF.

The chain employs TRBV7-8 and TRBJ2-1; absent DNA, TCRdb's TRBD2 call cannot be checked. The V gene's germline CDR1 is SGHVS and CDR2 FQNEAQ. CDR3 length equals 15 residues. The CDR3 spells CASSLPRGLAGEQFF. The full variable domain, rest sourced from reference TRBV7-8 and TRBJ2-1, is GAGVSQSPRYKVAKRGQDVALRCDPISGHVSLFWYQQALGQGPEFLTYFQNEAQLDKSGLPSDRFFAERPEGSVSTLKIQRTQQEDSAVYLCASSLPRGLAGEQFFGPGTRLTVL.

The chain links TRBV20-1 to TRBJ2-3; TCRdb's assignment of TRBD2 cannot be checked, as there is no DNA. There are 13 residues in the CDR3. Germline V CDR1 and CDR2: DFQATT, SNEGSKA (reference sequence). The CDR3 is CSAPSRLIDTQYF.

The rearrangement links TRBV7-2 to TRBJ2-7; TCRdb names TRBD2, which stays unverified in the absence of DNA. The CDR3 runs to 15 residues. Germline lookup yields CDR1 SGHTA and CDR2 FQGNSA. CDR3 sequence: CASSLSSGLSYEQYF.

J is TRBJ1-5 and V is TRBV20-1. CDR3 length: 14 amino acids. From germline, CDR1 is DFQATT and CDR2 SNEGSKA (reference sequence). The CDR3 loop is CSARWPTSNQPQHF.